The source of this T cell receptor beta chain is a study of shared clonotypes between healthy human individuals. Findings and limits, study-wide: Exclusively blood specimens were collected; tissue repertoires likely differ.

Assay: immunoSEQ multiplex PCR; the TCRdb copy retains only in-frame clones and omits some. The sample yields 730,000 or so clones, about 78% seen once. For this clone: As yet, its antigen is unknown. The identical CDR3 is also encoded by other nucleotide sequences in the sample.

This CDR3 contains 14 residues. J lost 4 bases, V lost 1 base, and 2 bases had no gene match. In germline, CDR1 is SEHNR, CDR2 FQNEAQ (reference sequence). The rearrangement uses TRBV7-9 and TRBJ2-7, with 9 bases aligning to TRBD2. This TCR derives from a woman aged 25 to 39 in good health. Sample: memory CD4+ T cells sorted from blood. Sample subset: CD45RA-negative fraction. The DNA of the CDR3 is TGTGCCAGCAGCTTAGGTCTAGCGGGATACGAGCAGTACTTC. Its translation is CASSLGLAGYEQYF.